This T cell receptor beta chain was captured by sequencing in a study of blood T cell repertoires in COVID-19. Across the whole study: The origin of the acute and convalescent COVID-19 samples was the United States, Italy and Spain.

This clone was seen once. The cohort comprised adults aged 18 to 89 years residing in under 30 US areas. How the authors handled the data: Estimation of nucleated cell counts was performed using reference gene primer amplification. Profiling relied on immunoSEQ multiplex PCR, and the TCRdb table lists in-frame clones only, not all of them. That table supplies the V and J calls and clone size; D and trimming were determined from the DNA. The sample shows 290,000 or so clones, nearly 90% of them seen only once. Germline trimming cut 0 bases from V and 2 bases from J; bases unmatched to any gene: 4. In germline, CDR1 is SGDLS, CDR2 YYNGEE. The CDR3 covers 16 residues.

Sample: PBMCs or T cells enriched from blood (not recorded which). This TCR derives from a woman aged 18-35 years with acute COVID-19. The chain combines TRBV9 with TRBJ2-3; 9 nucleotides match TRBD2. CDR3 in amino acids: CASSVGASGTTDTQYF. In nucleotides, the CDR3 is TGTGCCAGCAGCGTAGGGGCTAGCGGGACCACAGATACGCAGTATTTT.